The subject of this entry is one T cell receptor beta chain. Antigen specificity is unknown. The PCR had 60 Vbeta and 13 Jbeta primers. The data were produced by immunoSEQ multiplex PCR, yet TCRdb's version contains in-frame clones alone and is incomplete. The sample contains some 170,000 clones, 75% to 85% of which appear only once. The data were taken from a study of cytomegalovirus exposure and HLA in healthy donors. Notes on the study in general: HLA-A and HLA-B allele assignments for most subjects were reportedly predicted accurately using TCR beta sequences. Certain sequence variants were highly shared and formed a cluster, and this cluster was likely a sequencing artifact. Specificity for CMV antigens was confirmed in vitro for a few of the CMV-associated chains.

The sequenced sample was PBMCs. This clonotype was obtained from a woman under 30 in good health and CMV-seropositive.

CDR3 sequence (DNA): TGTGCCAGCAGTTTATCTACAGATCCTTTCTATGGCTACACCTTC. Protein sequence: CASSLSTDPFYGYTF. The chain combines TRBV28 with TRBJ1-2; no firm D call. V was trimmed by 1 base and J by 4 bases, leaving 13 bases between them. This CDR3 is 15 amino acids long. Germline lookup yields CDR1 MDHEN and CDR2 SYDVKM.